This T cell receptor (beta chain) was sequenced in a study of prognosis after radiotherapy for stage I lung cancer. Whole-study findings and limits: Patients who went on to get distant metastases had lower Shannon entropy after stereotactic body radiation therapy.

From genomic DNA, two-round multiplex PCR was used to amplify TCR beta CDR3. First-round PCR, the initial amplification, used primers specific to each TRBV and TRBJ gene. Via MiXCR, TCRdb re-called the multiplex PCR reads, giving one row per CDR3 protein. The sample has some 10,000 distinct CDR3 sequences; 35% are singletons. To note about this clonotype: What it recognizes is unknown.

From germline, CDR1 is LNHDA and CDR2 SQIVND (reference sequence). This CDR3 is built from 16 residues. The V end lost 5 bases, the J end lost 6 bases, and 20 bases lay between the germline ends. The chain is built from TRBV19 and TRBJ2-1; either TRBD1 or TRBD2 may supply D (6 bases each). The receptor's source is a donor over 45 with non-small cell lung cancer. This sample comprised PBMCs, obtained before or after stereotactic body radiation therapy (not recorded which). CDR3 in amino acids: CASSSPGVGAGNEQFF. Here the CDR3 DNA reads TGTGCCAGTAGTTCCCCAGGGGTAGGAGCGGGCAATGAGCAGTTCTTC.